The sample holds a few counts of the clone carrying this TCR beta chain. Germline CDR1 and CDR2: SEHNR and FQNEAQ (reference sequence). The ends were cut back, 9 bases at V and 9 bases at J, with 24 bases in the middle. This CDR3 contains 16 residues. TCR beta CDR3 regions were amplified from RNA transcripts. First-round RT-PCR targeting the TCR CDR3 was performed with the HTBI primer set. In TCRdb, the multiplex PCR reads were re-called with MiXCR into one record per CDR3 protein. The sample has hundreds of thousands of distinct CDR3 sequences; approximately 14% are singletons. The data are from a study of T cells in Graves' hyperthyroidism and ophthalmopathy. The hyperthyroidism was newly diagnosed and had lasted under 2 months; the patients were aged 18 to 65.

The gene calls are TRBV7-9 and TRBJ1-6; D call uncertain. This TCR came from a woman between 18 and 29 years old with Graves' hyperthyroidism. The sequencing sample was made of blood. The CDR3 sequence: CARRGCVLHGGSPLHF. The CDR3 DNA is TGTGCCAGACGAGGATGTGTCTTACACGGCGGTTCACCCCTCCACTTT.